This T cell receptor (beta chain) appears in the sequencing data of a study of response to subunit inactivated influenza vaccine. TCRdb re-analysed the RT-PCR reads in MiXCR, keeping a single row per CDR3 protein. The table has about 570,000 distinct CDR3 sequences, 11% seen once. CDR1 is LNHDA and CDR2 is SQIVND in the germline V gene (reference sequence). The junction had 8 bases not matched to a gene; V was cut back by 8 bases and J by 4 bases. The CDR3 covers 16 residues. Separately, the same data were catalogued under a study of T cells expressing NK-cell markers. This second study notes: 5'RACE template switching built TCR beta cDNA with unique molecular identifiers. Obtained from sorted CD3+CD56+NKG2C+, CD3+CD56+NKG2C- and CD3+CD56-NKG2C+ T cells were the TCR beta repertoires.

J is TRBJ2-6 and V is TRBV19, with TRBD2 matching 10 bases. The sequences come from PBMCs from blood, collected on the day of vaccination. The source is a man aged 45 to 65 who received an inactivated influenza vaccine. The CDR3: CASSFGTSAGANVLTF. CDR3 nucleotide sequence: TGTGCCAGTTCATTTGGGACTAGCGCCGGGGCCAACGTCCTGACTTTC.